This passage covers 27 T cell receptor beta chains from one sample sequenced in a study of T-cell memory formation after mild COVID-19. Each CDR3 protein gets one entry after TCRdb re-called the 5' RACE reads with MiXCR. The sample yields approximately 300,000 distinct CDR3 sequences, about 16% seen once. The sample was PBMCs or a T cell subset sorted from them (not recorded which). The receptors originated from a man younger than 35 who had mild COVID-19 (a few samples of this study predate the infection). Cell type and time point are not known.

This clonotype came up a few times. The chain uses TRBV4-1 and TRBJ1-5; the D is unclear. The V and J ends lost 4 bases and 3 bases respectively, with 16 bases between them. Germline CDR1 and CDR2: MGHRA and YSYEKL. This CDR3 region has 16 residues. The CDR3 DNA sequence: TGCGCCAGCAGCCCCAGGAGGGTGGGAGCCAATCAGCCCCAGCATTTT. The encoded protein is CASSPRRVGANQPQHF.

The chain couples TRBV28 to TRBJ2-7, with TRBD2 matching 9 bases. The CDR3 covers 12 residues. Germline V gene data show CDR1 as MDHEN and CDR2 as SYDVKM. Unmatched junction bases numbered 3, after V lost 8 bases and J lost 4 bases. The CDR3 coding sequence is TGTGCCAGCGGACTAGCGCTATACGAGCAGTACGTC. This codes for CASGLALYEQYV.

There are many counts of this clonotype. As DNA, the CDR3 is TGTGCCAGCAGTTATGGACTGATGGGGAGTGAAAAACTGTTTTTT. This encodes CASSYGLMGSEKLFF. J is TRBJ1-4 and V is TRBV6-5; no firm D call. Trimming took 3 bases from V and 7 from J, leaving 15 bases between them. This CDR3 spans 15 amino acids. Germline V gene data show CDR1 as MNHEY and CDR2 as SVGAGI.

The rearrangement links TRBV7-2 to TRBJ1-5; D is unresolved. There are 14 residues in the CDR3. V was pared by 4 bases and J by 7 bases, with 14 bases between. CDR1 and CDR2 from the germline V gene are SGHTA and FQGNSA. The CDR3 protein is CASSSPDGRQPQHF. CDR3 sequence (DNA): TGTGCCAGCAGCTCCCCGGATGGCCGCCAGCCCCAGCATTTT.

This clonotype has only a few counts. CDR3 nucleotides: TGTGCCAGCAGTTTGGGCAGGGCGGTGGAAAAACTGTTTTTT. Its protein is CASSLGRAVEKLFF. The J gene is TRBJ1-4, the V gene TRBV12-3 or TRBV12-4, with a tentative D call TRBD1 (5 bases). The CDR3 has 14 amino acids. With 3 bases removed from V and 8 bases from J, the gap between germline ends came to 13 bases.

V usage is TRBV2 and J usage is TRBJ2-2; 8 bases align to TRBD2. The CDR3 spans 16 residues. Germline values: CDR1 SNHLY, CDR2 FYNNEI. The J segment lost 1 base and the V segment lost 4 bases, leaving 5 bases of the junction unmatched. CDR3 loop: CASSVLGGVNTGELFF. The CDR3 DNA follows: TGTGCCAGCAGTGTCCTCGGGGGGGTGAACACCGGGGAGCTGTTTTTT.

This clonotype showed up just a few times. The genes are TRBV3-1 and TRBJ2-3; D might be TRBD2 (6 bases). The CDR3 extends over 14 amino acids. V lost 1 base and J 10 bases, leaving 15 bases between the germline ends. The germline V gene encodes CDR1 LGHDT and CDR2 YNNKEL (reference sequence). CDR3 residues: CASSQGPGLLPQYF. For the CDR3, the DNA is TGTGCCAGCAGCCAAGGCCCGGGACTTCTACCGCAGTATTTT.

The chain links TRBV7-2 to TRBJ2-3; 8 bases match TRBD2. The germline V gene has CDR1 SGHTA and CDR2 FQGNSA. The V and J ends lost 5 bases and 4 bases, in that order; junction bases with no gene match: 8. This CDR3 is built from 15 residues. CDR3 amino acids: CASSLGTSRSDTQYF. CDR3 DNA sequence: TGTGCCAGCAGCCTAGGGACTAGTAGATCAGATACGCAGTATTTT. The full variable domain, in which reference TRBV7-2 and TRBJ2-3 provide the parts outside the CDR3, is GAGVSQSPSNKVTEKGKDVELRCDPISGHTALYWYRQSLGQGLEFLIYFQGNSAPDKSGLPSDRFSAERTGGSVSTLTIQRTQQEDSAVYLCASSLGTSRSDTQYFGPGTRLTVL.

This clonotype was counted ten times or more. The V call is TRBV27, the J call TRBJ2-5; D is unresolved. Per germline, CDR1 MNHEY and CDR2 SMNVEV (reference sequence). V lost 8 bases to trimming and J lost 5 bases, with 9 bases between them. This CDR3 comprises 11 residues. CDR3 coding DNA: TGTGCCAGCGCTAGTTTGGAGACCCAGTACTTC. Its translation: CASASLETQYF.

The chain is built from TRBV20-1 and TRBJ1-5; D not resolved. This CDR3 is 13 amino acids long. Germline values: CDR1 DFQATT, CDR2 SNEGSKA (reference sequence). Trimming removed 3 bases at V and 0 bases at J, with 6 bases between. For the CDR3, the DNA is TGCAGTGCTAGTCCATATAGCAATCAGCCCCAGCATTTT. Translation: CSASPYSNQPQHF.

The sample holds a few counts of this clonotype. The CDR3 nucleotides are TGCAGCGTTGAAGATCTTGAGGGCTCTGGGGCCAACGTCCTGACTTTC. This gives the protein CSVEDLEGSGANVLTF. The genes are TRBV29-1 and TRBJ2-6; a possible D gene is TRBD2 (5 bases). This CDR3 region has 16 residues. V lost 0 bases to trimming and J lost 0 bases, with 9 bases between them. Germline-derived CDR1 and CDR2 are SQVTM and ANQGSEA.

V usage is TRBV20-1 and J usage is TRBJ1-2; TRBD1 matches 9 bases. From germline, CDR1 is DFQATT and CDR2 SNEGSKA (reference sequence). The CDR3 is made up of 12 amino acids. V shed 5 bases and J 8 bases; nucleotides not matched to a gene: 6. CDR3 in amino acids: CSAGGQGWGYTF. The CDR3 DNA is TGCAGTGCTGGGGGACAGGGATGGGGCTACACCTTC.

The chain links TRBV19 to TRBJ2-7, with D unclear. This CDR3 region has 11 residues. V was cut by 5 bases and J by 3 bases, with 5 bases left in between. From germline, CDR1 is LNHDA and CDR2 SQIVND (reference sequence). CDR3 in amino acids: CASSDDYEQYF. The DNA for the CDR3 is TGTGCCAGTAGTGATGACTACGAGCAGTACTTC.

This clonotype came up a few times. The rearrangement links TRBV20-1 to TRBJ2-7; no firm D call. The CDR3 consists of 14 residues. V lost 1 base and J lost 4, with 14 bases in between. CDR1 and CDR2 from the germline V gene are DFQATT and SNEGSKA (reference sequence). The CDR3 nucleotides are TGCAGTGCTAGAGTTAGCCATCAAAAATACGAGCAGTACTTC. It is translated as CSARVSHQKYEQYF.

In this sample, this clonotype turned up a few times. The chain recombines TRBV7-2 with TRBJ2-7; 9 nucleotides align to TRBD1. Germline CDR1 and CDR2: SGHTA and FQGNSA. V lost 0 bases, J lost 12 bases, and 6 bases stayed unmatched. The length of the CDR3 is 13 residues. CDR3 DNA sequence: TGTGCCAGCAGCTTAGCGGGGGGACAGGGTACGTACTTC. It is translated as CASSLAGGQGTYF.

This clonotype was found a few times. The chain carries TRBV20-1 and TRBJ2-3, with 10 bases fitting TRBD2. With 3 bases clipped from V and 5 bases from J, the junction kept 5 bases outside the gene matches. CDR3 length: 14 amino acids. Germline CDR1 is DFQATT and CDR2 is SNEGSKA (reference sequence). Written as DNA, the CDR3 is TGCAGTGCTAGGGTACTAGCGGGGTTAGATACGCAGTATTTT. This encodes CSARVLAGLDTQYF.

Many counts were recorded for this clonotype. The chain carries TRBV5-1 and TRBJ2-1; 12 bases align to TRBD1. Per germline, CDR1 SGHRS and CDR2 YFSETQ. Losses at the gene ends were 2 bases for V and 7 bases for J; bases not matched to a gene: 7. The CDR3 runs to 16 residues. CDR3 coding DNA: TGCGCCAGCAGCTTACAATCGGGACAGGGGGCAAATGAGCAGTTCTTC. Encoded protein: CASSLQSGQGANEQFF.

The chain links TRBV5-6 to TRBJ2-6, with D unresolved. Deletions cut 5 bases from V and 1 base from J, with 10 bases between. The CDR3 runs 15 residues. Germline V gives CDR1 SGHDT, CDR2 YYEEEE. CDR3 DNA sequence: TGTGCCAGCAGATGGATAGGATCTGGGGCCAACGTCCTGACTTTC. Its translation is CASRWIGSGANVLTF. Filled out from reference TRBV5-6 and TRBJ2-6, the complete variable domain reads DAGVTQSPTHLIKTRGQQVTLRCSPKSGHDTVSWYQQALGQGPQFIFQYYEEEERQRGNFPDRFSGHQFPNYSSELNVNALLLGDSALYLCASRWIGSGANVLTFGAGSRLTVL.

The gene calls are TRBV6-2 or TRBV6-3 and TRBJ2-1; possible D gene TRBD2, 7 bases. Germline lookup yields CDR1 MNHEY and CDR2 SVGEGT. The V gene lost 8 bases and the J gene lost 3 bases, with 20 bases spanning the gap. The CDR3 runs to 16 residues. Here the CDR3 DNA reads TGTGCCAGCGCGACTATTCGGGGGGCCATCTACAATGAGCAGTTCTTC. Amino acid sequence: CASATIRGAIYNEQFF.

The chain is built from TRBV2 and TRBJ2-5; D could derive from TRBD1 or TRBD2 (5 bases each). V lost 7 bases and J 5 bases, leaving 14 bases between the germline ends. Looked up from germline, CDR1 is SNHLY and CDR2 is FYNNEI. CDR3 size: 13 residues. CDR3 amino acids: CASMGREGETQYF. CDR3 coding DNA: TGTGCCAGCATGGGACGCGAGGGGGAGACCCAGTACTTC.

This clonotype was seen a few times. V usage is TRBV6-5 and J usage is TRBJ1-2; 9 bases agree with TRBD1. The CDR3 length is 15 residues. Germline CDR1 MNHEY, CDR2 SVGAGI. Trimming cost V 2 bases and J 4 bases; bases outside gene matches: 5. The CDR3 loop reads CASSYQTGGGYGYTF. For the CDR3, the DNA is TGTGCCAGCAGTTACCAGACAGGGGGTGGCTATGGCTACACCTTC.

The genes are TRBV4-1 and TRBJ2-3; maybe TRBD2 (7 bases). Trimming removed 1 base from V and 5 bases from J, with 10 bases in between. The germline V gene has CDR1 MGHRA and CDR2 YSYEKL. This CDR3 is 14 amino acids long. The CDR3 DNA reads TGCGCCAGCAGCCAAGGGAGGGGGGGAGATACGCAGTATTTT. It translates to CASSQGRGGDTQYF.

This chain connects TRBV7-2 to TRBJ2-3; D gene uncertain. V was trimmed by 2 bases and J by 5 bases, leaving 11 bases between them. Germline values: CDR1 SGHTA, CDR2 FQGNSA. The CDR3 has 14 amino acids. CDR3 DNA: TGTGCCAGCAGCTTATCCCGACTGGGAGATACGCAGTATTTT. It specifies CASSLSRLGDTQYF.

As regards this clonotype: A much larger clone is a single base away; this may be a read error. The chain has TRBV12-3 or TRBV12-4 and TRBJ2-5; D possibly corresponds to TRBD2 (5 bases). V lost 3 bases and J lost 5, with 10 bases in between. The CDR3 consists of 13 residues. The CDR3 DNA reads TGTGCCAGCAGTTTCCCGGGGTGGGAGACCCAGTACTTC. It yields the protein CASSFPGWETQYF.

This clonotype was recorded a few times. This rearrangement joins TRBV20-1 to TRBJ1-3; a weak D match, TRBD1 (6 bases). The CDR3 length is 14 residues. In germline, CDR1 is DFQATT, CDR2 SNEGSKA (reference sequence). Between the trimmed V and J ends, which lost 5 bases and 0 bases, there was a span of 11 bases. CDR3 DNA sequence: TGCAGTGCTCCTAAAGGGGGCTCTGGAAACACCATATATTTT. It translates to CSAPKGGSGNTIYF.

This clonotype was observed many times. The chain employs TRBV6-2 or TRBV6-3 and TRBJ2-1; possibly TRBD2 for D (7 bases). Trimming stripped 7 bases from V and 6 bases from J, with 19 bases between. Germline V gene lookup returns CDR1 MNHEY and CDR2 SVGEGT. The CDR3 sequence is 15 residues long. The CDR3 protein is CASTKGGAPVNEQFF. CDR3 DNA sequence: TGTGCCAGCACCAAAGGGGGGGCGCCGGTCAATGAGCAGTTCTTC.

The rearrangement uses TRBV7-2 and TRBJ1-2; 8 nucleotides line up with TRBD1. Germline lookup yields CDR1 SGHTA and CDR2 FQGNSA. V was clipped by 5 bases and J by 3 bases; unmatched bases: 11. The CDR3 runs to 16 residues. The CDR3 here is CASSAWVQGADYGYTF. The CDR3 DNA follows: TGTGCCAGCAGCGCTTGGGTCCAGGGGGCCGACTATGGCTACACCTTC.